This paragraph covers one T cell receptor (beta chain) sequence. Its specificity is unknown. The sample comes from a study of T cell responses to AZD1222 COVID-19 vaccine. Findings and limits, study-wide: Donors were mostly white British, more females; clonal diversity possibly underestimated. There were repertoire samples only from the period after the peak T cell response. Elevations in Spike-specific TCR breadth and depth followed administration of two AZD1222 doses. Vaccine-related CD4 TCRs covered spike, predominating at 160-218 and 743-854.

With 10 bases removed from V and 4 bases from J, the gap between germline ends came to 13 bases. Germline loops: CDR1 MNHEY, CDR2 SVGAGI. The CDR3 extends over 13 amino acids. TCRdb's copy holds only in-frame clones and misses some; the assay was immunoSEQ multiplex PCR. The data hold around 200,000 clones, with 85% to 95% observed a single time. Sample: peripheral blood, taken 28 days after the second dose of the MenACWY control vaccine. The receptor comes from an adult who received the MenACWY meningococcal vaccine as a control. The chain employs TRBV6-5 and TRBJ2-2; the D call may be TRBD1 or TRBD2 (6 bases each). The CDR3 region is CAILKGGTGELFF. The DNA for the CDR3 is TGTGCCATACTTAAGGGGGGCACCGGGGAGCTGTTTTTT.